This TCR beta chain was captured in a study of technical replicates of blood from several donors. This CDR3 comprises 16 residues. Germline V CDR1 and CDR2: ENHRY, SYGVKD. Between the trimmed V and J ends, which lost 3 bases and 7 bases, there was a span of 18 bases. Using immunoSEQ multiplex PCR, the repertoire was profiled, and TCRdb retains in-frame clones only, with some absent. The table includes tens of thousands of clones, approximately 96% detected once. The chain combines TRBV10-3 with TRBJ1-4; maybe TRBD1 (5 bases). The source of this sequence is a human donor in good health. The sequencing input was T cells isolated from PBMCs. CDR3 in amino acids: CAISDPRAGIGEKLFF. CDR3 coding DNA: TGTGCCATCAGTGACCCCCGTGCAGGGATTGGTGAAAAACTGTTTTTT.